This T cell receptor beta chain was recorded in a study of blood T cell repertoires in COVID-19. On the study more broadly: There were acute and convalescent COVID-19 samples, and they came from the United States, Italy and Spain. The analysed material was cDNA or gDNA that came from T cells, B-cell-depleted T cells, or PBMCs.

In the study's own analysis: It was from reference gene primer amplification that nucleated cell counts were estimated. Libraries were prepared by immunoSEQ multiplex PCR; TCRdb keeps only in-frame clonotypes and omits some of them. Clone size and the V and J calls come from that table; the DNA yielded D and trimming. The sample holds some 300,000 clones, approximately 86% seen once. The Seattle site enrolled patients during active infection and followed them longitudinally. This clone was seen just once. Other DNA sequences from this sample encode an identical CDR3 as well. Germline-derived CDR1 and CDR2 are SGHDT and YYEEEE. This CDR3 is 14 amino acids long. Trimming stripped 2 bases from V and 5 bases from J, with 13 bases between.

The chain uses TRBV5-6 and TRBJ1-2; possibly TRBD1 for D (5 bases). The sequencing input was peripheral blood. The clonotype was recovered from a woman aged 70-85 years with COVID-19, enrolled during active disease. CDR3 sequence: CASSLGQGPYGYTF. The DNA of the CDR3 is TGTGCCAGCAGCTTAGGGCAGGGCCCTTATGGCTACACCTTC.